This TCR beta chain is drawn from a study of blood T cell repertoires in COVID-19. Study-level background: Researchers got acute and convalescent COVID-19 samples from the United States, Italy and Spain. Sources were T cells, B-cell-depleted T cells, or PBMCs; the material itself was cDNA or gDNA.

As processed by the authors: Using reference gene primer amplification, nucleated cell counts were estimated. The protocol was immunoSEQ multiplex PCR, while the TCRdb copy is restricted to in-frame clones and leaves out a portion. For V, J and clone size, that table is used; D and trimming come from the DNA. The repertoire holds 85,000 to 120,000 clones, with around 75% as singletons. The CDR3 runs to 14 residues. CDR1 is LNHDA, CDR2 SQIVND, per germline (reference sequence). Trimming stripped 7 bases from V and 0 bases from J, with 9 bases between. By sample fraction, this clone is medium-sized (0.01 to 0.1%).

Material: peripheral blood. The rearrangement links TRBV19 to TRBJ2-2, with a weak D call TRBD2 (5 bases). This clonotype originated in a human donor with acute or convalescent COVID-19. The donor label of this sample is uncertain. For the CDR3, the DNA is TGTGCCAGTATGACCGGGACGAACACCGGGGAGCTGTTTTTT. Translation gives CASMTGTNTGELFF.